This entry lists 2 T cell receptor beta chains sequenced from one sample in a study of CXCR3-negative and CXCR3-positive naive CD8 T cells. No cognate antigen is known for these TCRs. UMI labels and 5' RACE were used to prepare the TRB cDNA libraries. TCRdb reprocessed the 5' RACE reads and reports one entry per CDR3 protein, with no DNA. Across approximately 96,000 distinct CDR3 sequences, the top ten clones capture 0.95% to 1.4% of the sample. Study results and limitations: A higher hydrophobicity marked the TRB CDR3s of CXCR3-positive naive cells versus CXCR3-negative naive cells.

The source material was naive CXCR3+ CD8+ T cells from blood. Subset in this sample: CD45RO-CCR7+CD27+CD95- naive CD8+ T cells expressing CXCR3 (TNR3+). The receptors originated from a human donor in good health. Some clones in this sample may be carry-over from other donors' samples.

This rearrangement joins TRBV18 to TRBJ2-7; TCRdb designates TRBD1, a call that cannot be tested without DNA. The germline V gene encodes CDR1 KGHSH and CDR2 LQKENI. This CDR3 region has 16 residues. CDR3 amino acids: CASSFTPTGARDEQYF.

The CDR3 is CASSLARNSPLHF. The chain employs TRBV5-4 and TRBJ1-6. The CDR3 consists of 13 residues. Looked up from germline, CDR1 is SGHNT and CDR2 is YYREEE (reference sequence).